This TCR beta chain was recorded in a study of cytomegalovirus exposure and HLA in healthy donors. Points from the study as a whole: It was reported that TCR beta sequences correctly inferred the HLA-A and HLA-B alleles for most subjects. A missense variant in DCLRE1C was later tied to TCR beta V- and J-gene trimming. An Asian-associated ancestry cluster reportedly showed fewer N-insertions than the roughly 670-donor mean in a later analysis. Both high specificity and high sensitivity reportedly marked the classifier's diagnosis of cytomegalovirus status.

V shed 0 bases and J shed 0 bases, with 14 bases lying between them. CDR3 length: 17 residues. Germline loops: CDR1 SGHVS, CDR2 FQNEAQ. The PCR contained 60 Vbeta and 13 Jbeta primers. TCRdb's copy holds only in-frame clones and misses some; the assay was immunoSEQ multiplex PCR. The table lists fewer than 120,000 clones, around 78% of them singletons. As for this clone: Its antigen is currently unknown.

V and J are TRBV7-8 and TRBJ1-2; D is uncertain. Sequencing was carried out using PBMCs. The origin of this receptor is a woman in her 30s in good health and CMV-seronegative. CDR3 sequence: CASSLAYWEGSNYGYTF. CDR3 DNA sequence: TGTGCCAGCAGCTTAGCATACTGGGAGGGCTCTAACTATGGCTACACCTTC.